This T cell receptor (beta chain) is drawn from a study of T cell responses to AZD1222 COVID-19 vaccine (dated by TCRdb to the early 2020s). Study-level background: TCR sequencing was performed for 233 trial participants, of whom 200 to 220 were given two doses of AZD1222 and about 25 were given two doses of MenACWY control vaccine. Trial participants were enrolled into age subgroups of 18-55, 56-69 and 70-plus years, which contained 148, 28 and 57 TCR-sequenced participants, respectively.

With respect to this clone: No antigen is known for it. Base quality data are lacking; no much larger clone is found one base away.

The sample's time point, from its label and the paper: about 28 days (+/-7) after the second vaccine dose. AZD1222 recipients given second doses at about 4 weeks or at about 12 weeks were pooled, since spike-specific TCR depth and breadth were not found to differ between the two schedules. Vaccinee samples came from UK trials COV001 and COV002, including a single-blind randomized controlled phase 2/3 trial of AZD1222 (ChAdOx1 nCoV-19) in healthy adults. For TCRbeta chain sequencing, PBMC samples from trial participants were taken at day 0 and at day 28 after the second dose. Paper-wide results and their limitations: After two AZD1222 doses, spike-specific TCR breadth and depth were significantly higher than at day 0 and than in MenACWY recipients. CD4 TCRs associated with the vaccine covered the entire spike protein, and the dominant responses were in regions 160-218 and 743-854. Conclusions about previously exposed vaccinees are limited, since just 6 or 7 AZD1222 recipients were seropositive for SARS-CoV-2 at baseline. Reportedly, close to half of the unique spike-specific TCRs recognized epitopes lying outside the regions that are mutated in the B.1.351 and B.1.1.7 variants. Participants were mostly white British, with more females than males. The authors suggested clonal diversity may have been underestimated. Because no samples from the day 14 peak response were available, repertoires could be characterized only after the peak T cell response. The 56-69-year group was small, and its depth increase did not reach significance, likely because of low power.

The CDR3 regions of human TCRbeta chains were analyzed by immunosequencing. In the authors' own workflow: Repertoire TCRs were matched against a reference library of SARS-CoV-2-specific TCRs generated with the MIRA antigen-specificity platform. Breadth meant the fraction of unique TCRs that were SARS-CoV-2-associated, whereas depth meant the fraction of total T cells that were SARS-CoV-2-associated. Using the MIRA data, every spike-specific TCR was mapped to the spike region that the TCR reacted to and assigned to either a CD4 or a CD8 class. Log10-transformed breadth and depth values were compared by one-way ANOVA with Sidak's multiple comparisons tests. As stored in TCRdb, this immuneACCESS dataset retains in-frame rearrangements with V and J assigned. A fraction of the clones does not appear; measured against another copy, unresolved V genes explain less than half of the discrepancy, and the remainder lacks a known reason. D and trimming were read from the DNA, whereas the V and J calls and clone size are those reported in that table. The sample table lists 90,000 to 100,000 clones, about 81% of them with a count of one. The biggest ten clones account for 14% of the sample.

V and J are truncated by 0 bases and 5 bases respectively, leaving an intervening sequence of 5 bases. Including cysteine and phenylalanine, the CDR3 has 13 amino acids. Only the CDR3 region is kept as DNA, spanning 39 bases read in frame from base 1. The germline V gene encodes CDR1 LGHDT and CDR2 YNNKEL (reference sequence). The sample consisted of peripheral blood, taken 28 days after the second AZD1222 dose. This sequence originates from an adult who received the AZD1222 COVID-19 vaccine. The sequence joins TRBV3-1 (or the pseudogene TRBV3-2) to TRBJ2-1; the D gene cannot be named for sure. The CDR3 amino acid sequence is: CASSQDPHNEQFF. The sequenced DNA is TGTGCCAGCAGCCAAGATCCCCACAATGAGCAGTTCTTC.